Below, 12 T cell receptor beta chains from the same sample are listed, as sequenced in a study of T-cell memory formation after mild COVID-19. In TCRdb, the 5' RACE reads were re-called with MiXCR into one record per CDR3 protein. This table holds hundreds of thousands of distinct CDR3 sequences, over 20% found once. The sample comprised PBMCs or a T cell subset sorted from them (not recorded which). The source is an adult woman who had mild COVID-19 (a few samples of this study predate the infection). Cell type and time point are not known.

The sample holds many counts of this clonotype. The V call is TRBV6-2 or TRBV6-3, the J call TRBJ2-7; a weak D match, TRBD1 (5 bases). Between the trimmed V and J ends, which lost 3 bases and 6 bases, there was a span of 9 bases. The CDR3 spans 12 residues. Germline V gene lookup returns CDR1 MNHEY and CDR2 SVGEGT. In DNA form, the CDR3 reads TGTGCCAGCAGTTATGGACAAAGCGAGCAGTACTTC. Encoded protein: CASSYGQSEQYF.

The chain recombines TRBV4-2 with TRBJ2-6, with unresolved D. The germline CDR1 and CDR2 sequences are LGHNA and YNFKEQ. The CDR3 length is 17 residues. With 4 bases removed from V and 2 bases from J, the gap between germline ends came to 15 bases. The CDR3 DNA is TGTGCCAGCAGCCGATACGGCCGATTCGCTGGGGCCAACGTCCTGACTTTC. Protein sequence: CASSRYGRFAGANVLTF.

This clonotype showed up just a few times. This rearrangement joins TRBV19 to TRBJ1-2, with D maybe TRBD1 (6 bases). This CDR3 contains 15 residues. V was clipped by 3 bases and J by 4 bases, with 15 bases between them. Germline CDR1 is LNHDA and CDR2 is SQIVND (reference sequence). CDR3 region: CASSIYRGQTYGYTF. CDR3 sequence (DNA): TGTGCCAGTAGTATCTATCGTGGACAGACCTATGGCTACACCTTC.

The chain joins TRBV12-3 or TRBV12-4 to TRBJ2-1; 8 bases agree with TRBD1. V shed 6 bases and J 9 bases; nucleotides not matched to a gene: 13. The length of the CDR3 is 15 residues. Here the CDR3 reads CASRGAGGEFSEQFF. For the CDR3, the DNA is TGTGCCAGCAGGGGAGCAGGGGGCGAATTCTCTGAGCAGTTCTTC.

This clonotype was detected a few times. This sequence joins TRBV6-5 and TRBJ1-2, with D perhaps matching TRBD1 (5 bases). Between the trimmed V and J ends, which lost 0 bases and 8 bases, there was a span of 10 bases. This CDR3 comprises 13 residues. The V gene's germline CDR1 is MNHEY and CDR2 SVGAGI. Here the CDR3 DNA reads TGTGCCAGCAGTTACTCGCCAGGGCAGGGCTACACCTTC. Its protein is CASSYSPGQGYTF.

This rearrangement joins TRBV7-9 to TRBJ2-1; 9 bases match TRBD1. Germline CDR1 is SEHNR and CDR2 is FQNEAQ (reference sequence). CDR3 length: 15 residues. V gave up 5 bases and J gave up 5 bases; unmatched junction bases: 7. The CDR3 is CASSPPRQGDNEQFF. CDR3 coding DNA: TGTGCCAGCAGCCCCCCAAGACAGGGGGACAATGAGCAGTTCTTC.

There are a few counts of this clonotype. The CDR3 sequence: CASSFGDRGPGELFF. Here the CDR3 DNA reads TGTGCCAGCAGCTTTGGAGACAGGGGGCCCGGGGAGCTGTTTTTT. The chain recombines TRBV7-6 with TRBJ2-2, with 10 positions matching TRBD1. The J segment lost 6 bases and the V segment lost 3 bases, leaving 4 bases of the junction unmatched. The CDR3 runs to 15 residues. Germline CDR1 is SGHVS and CDR2 is FNYEAQ.

This clonotype was seen a few times. The chain joins TRBV6-2 or TRBV6-3 to TRBJ2-7, with D possibly TRBD2 on 6 matching bases. Germline CDR1 reads MNHEY; CDR2 reads SVGEGT. V was cut by 6 bases and J by 5 bases, with 14 bases left in between. The CDR3 loop spans 13 amino acids. DNA for the CDR3: TGTGCCAGCAGGGAGGGCGGAAGAAACGAGCAGTACTTC. Its protein product is CASREGGRNEQYF.

The chain is built from TRBV18 and TRBJ2-3; D is ambiguous. This CDR3 comprises 14 residues. Deletions cut 0 bases from V and 0 bases from J, with 4 bases between. The germline gives CDR1 KGHSH, CDR2 LQKENI. This CDR3 is CASSPPSSTDTQYF. The CDR3 DNA reads TGTGCCAGCTCACCACCGTCTAGCACAGATACGCAGTATTTT.

The chain joins TRBV7-9 to TRBJ2-2, with D unresolved. From germline, CDR1 is SEHNR and CDR2 FQNEAQ (reference sequence). The CDR3 is 15 residues long. V gave up 2 bases and J gave up 0 bases, with 7 bases separating them. The CDR3 DNA is TGTGCCAGCAGCTTACTCAGTCCGAACACCGGGGAGCTGTTTTTT. Translation: CASSLLSPNTGELFF.

The sample holds a few counts of this clonotype. The V gene is TRBV7-7, the J gene TRBJ2-5; D ambiguous. Germline V gene lookup returns CDR1 SSHAT and CDR2 FNYEAQ (reference sequence). The CDR3 spans 14 residues. The ends were cut back, 2 bases at V and 3 bases at J, with 10 bases in the middle. CDR3 residues: CASSLSNSEETQYF. As DNA, the CDR3 is TGTGCCAGCAGCTTATCGAACAGCGAAGAGACCCAGTACTTC. The entire variable domain, with the rest obtained from reference TRBV7-7 and TRBJ2-5, is as follows: GAGVSQSPRYKVTKRGQDVTLRCDPISSHATLYWYQQALGQGPEFLTYFNYEAQPDKSGLPSDRFSAERPEGSISTLTIQRTEQRDSAMYRCASSLSNSEETQYFGPGTRLLVL.

This clonotype was detected a few times. This chain links TRBV6-5 with TRBJ2-7; D uncertain. The CDR3 spans 12 residues. Germline CDR1 and CDR2: MNHEY and SVGAGI. Deletions cut 2 bases from V and 2 bases from J, with 4 bases between. The CDR3 DNA follows: TGTGCCAGCAGTTACGACACCTACGAGCAGTACTTC. Translation: CASSYDTYEQYF.